The sequence of this T cell receptor beta chain was determined in a study of blood T cell repertoires in COVID-19. Sequencing used immunoSEQ multiplex PCR; TCRdb keeps in-frame clones, though not all of them. The table includes roughly 250,000 clones, roughly 90% detected once. This sequence was found in a woman aged 40 to 50 with acute COVID-19. Sequencing input: PBMCs or T cells enriched from blood (not recorded which).

The CDR3 DNA reads as TGTGCCAGTAGTTCCGACCCCACAGGGGGCAATTCACCCCTCCACTTT. The encoded protein is CASSSDPTGGNSPLHF. The genes are TRBV19 and TRBJ1-6; TRBD1 agrees at 9 bases. V trimming: 5 bases; J trimming: 7 bases; junction bases outside the gene matches: 9. The germline gives CDR1 LNHDA, CDR2 SQIVND (reference sequence). This CDR3 spans 16 amino acids.